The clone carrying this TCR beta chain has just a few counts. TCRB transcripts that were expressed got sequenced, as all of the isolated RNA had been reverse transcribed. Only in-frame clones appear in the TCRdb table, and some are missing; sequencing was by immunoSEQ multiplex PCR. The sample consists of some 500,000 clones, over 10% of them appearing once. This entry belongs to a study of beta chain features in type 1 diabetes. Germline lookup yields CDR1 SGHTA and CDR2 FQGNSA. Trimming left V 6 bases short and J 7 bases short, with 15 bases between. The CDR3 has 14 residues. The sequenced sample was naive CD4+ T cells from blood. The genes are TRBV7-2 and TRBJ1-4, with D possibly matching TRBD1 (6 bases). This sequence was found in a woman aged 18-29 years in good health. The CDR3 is CASSSNRAGEKLFF. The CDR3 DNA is TGTGCCAGCAGTAGTAACAGGGCGGGTGAAAAACTGTTTTTT.